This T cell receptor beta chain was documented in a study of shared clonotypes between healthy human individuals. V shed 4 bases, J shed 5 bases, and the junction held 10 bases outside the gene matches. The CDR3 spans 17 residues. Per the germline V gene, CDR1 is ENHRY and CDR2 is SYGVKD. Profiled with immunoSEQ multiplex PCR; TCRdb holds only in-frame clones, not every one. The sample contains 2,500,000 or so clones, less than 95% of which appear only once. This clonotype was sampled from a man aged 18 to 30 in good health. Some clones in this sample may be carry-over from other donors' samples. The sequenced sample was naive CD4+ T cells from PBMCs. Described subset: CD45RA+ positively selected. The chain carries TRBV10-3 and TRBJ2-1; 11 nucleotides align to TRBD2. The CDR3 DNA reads TGTGCCATCAGTGGGGGGCCCGGGACTAGCGGTAACAATGAGCAGTTCTTC. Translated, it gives CAISGGPGTSGNNEQFF.